The 21 T cell receptor beta chains below come from one sample, sequenced in a study of graft-versus-host responses after intestinal transplantation (dated by TCRdb to the early 2020s). Libraries came from the immunoSEQ multiplex PCR assay. This is the immuneACCESS table as TCRdb keeps it, with only in-frame sequences that have V and J called. A part of the clones is gone; compared with another copy, unresolved V genes explain less than half, and the rest is unexplained. The sample has tens of thousands of clones on record, over 80% of them singletons. The ten largest clones represent more than 4.5% of the sample. This material consisted of PBMCs, taken 750 to 800 days after a first intestinal transplant, on the day of a second. Source of these receptors: a human patient who received an intestinal transplant, so some T cells may come from the graft donor.

The chain is built from TRBV7-2 and TRBJ2-1; D gene ambiguous. The V end lost 1 base, the J end lost 10 bases, and 11 bases lay between the germline ends. This CDR3 region has 13 residues. Germline V gene sequence: CDR1 SGHTA, CDR2 FQGNSA. CDR3 coding DNA: TGTGCCAGCAGCTTAGGCCAGTGGTGGGAGCAGTTCTTC. Encoded protein: CASSLGQWWEQFF.

The chain is built from TRBV19 and TRBJ1-2, with 7 bases matching TRBD1. Trimming cost V 1 base and J 4 bases; bases outside gene matches: 6. The CDR3 consists of 15 residues. Germline V gene data show CDR1 as LNHDA and CDR2 as SQIVND (reference sequence). This chain's CDR3 is CASSIVGQAFYGYTF. The CDR3 region has the DNA TGTGCCAGTAGTATAGTCGGACAGGCATTCTATGGCTACACCTTC.

The chain joins TRBV18 to TRBJ2-1; 13 bases agree with TRBD2. The CDR3 is made up of 19 amino acids. The trim removed 6 bases at V and 0 bases at J, leaving 11 bases unmatched. Germline-derived CDR1 and CDR2 are KGHSH and LQKENI. CDR3 amino acids: CASSNRLAGGSSSYNEQFF. The CDR3 nucleotides read TGTGCCAGCTCTAATCGACTAGCGGGAGGATCTAGCTCCTACAATGAGCAGTTCTTC.

The gene calls are TRBV7-6 and TRBJ2-7, with 9 bases that match TRBD1. Germline-derived CDR1 and CDR2 are SGHVS and FNYEAQ. The CDR3 extends over 14 amino acids. With V trimmed by 2 bases and J by 4 bases, 3 bases remained unmatched. CDR3 nucleotide sequence: TGTGCCAGCAGCTTAATCGACAGGGGGTACGAGCAGTACTTC. Translation gives CASSLIDRGYEQYF.

This clone is a singleton in its sample. CDR3 in amino acids: CASSYSRASYEQYF. The DNA of the CDR3 is TGTGCCAGCAGTTACTCACGGGCCTCCTACGAGCAGTACTTC. This chain connects TRBV6-5 to TRBJ2-7; unclear D gene. V lost 0 bases, J lost 0 bases, and 6 bases lay in between. The CDR3 covers 14 residues. CDR1 is MNHEY and CDR2 is SVGAGI in the germline V gene.

The V gene is TRBV28, the J gene TRBJ1-3; D may be TRBD1 (5 bases). The CDR3 is 14 residues long. Germline lookup yields CDR1 MDHEN and CDR2 SYDVKM. Trimming removed 3 bases at V and 6 bases at J, with 12 bases between. CDR3 sequence (DNA): TGTGCCAGCAGTTTTTCAGGGCAGGAAAACACCATATATTTT. Its translation: CASSFSGQENTIYF.

The chain combines TRBV2 with TRBJ1-2; D unresolved. Trimming shortened V by 3 bases and J by 2 bases, and 7 bases separated the two germline ends. The CDR3 has 13 residues. Germline lookup yields CDR1 SNHLY and CDR2 FYNNEI. The CDR3 protein is CASSDSYNYGYTF. The CDR3 DNA reads as TGTGCCAGCAGTGACAGCTACAACTATGGCTACACCTTC.

The chain is built from TRBV11-3 and TRBJ2-3; D may be TRBD2 (6 bases). V gave up 8 bases and J gave up 3 bases, with 9 bases separating them. Germline CDR1 is SGHNT and CDR2 is YENEEA. This CDR3 has 12 residues. For the CDR3, the DNA is TGTGCCAGCCGGGGGTCTACAGATACGCAGTATTTT. Protein: CASRGSTDTQYF.

The chain combines TRBV5-8 with TRBJ2-1, with D uncertain. The CDR3 has 12 amino acids. Trimming shortened V by 4 bases and J by 5 bases, and 7 bases separated the two germline ends. CDR1 and CDR2 (germline): SGHTS, YDEGEE. CDR3 protein: CASSVDHNEQFF. The DNA for the CDR3 is TGTGCCAGCAGCGTGGACCACAATGAGCAGTTCTTC.

The chain recombines TRBV14 with TRBJ2-4; 7 bases map to TRBD2. The CDR3 has 15 amino acids. V lost 2 bases, J lost 6 bases, and 7 bases stayed unmatched. Per the germline V gene, CDR1 is SGHDN and CDR2 is FVKESK. The CDR3 region has the DNA TGTGCCAGCAGCCAAAGGGCGGGAGTCGGAAACATTCAGTACTTC. Translated: CASSQRAGVGNIQYF. The whole variable domain, remainder taken from reference TRBV14 and TRBJ2-4, is EAGVTQFPSHSVIEKGQTVTLRCDPISGHDNLYWYRRVMGKEIKFLLHFVKESKQDESGMPNNRFLAERTGGTYSTLKVQPAELEDSGVYFCASSQRAGVGNIQYFGAGTRLSVL.

The chain is built from TRBV4-1 and TRBJ2-7; the D is unclear. Germline V CDR1 and CDR2: MGHRA, YSYEKL. CDR3 size: 15 residues. V was cut by 0 bases and J by 5 bases, with 14 bases left in between. CDR3 in amino acids: CASSQDGGPLDEQYF. Here the CDR3 DNA reads TGCGCCAGCAGCCAAGACGGTGGACCATTGGACGAGCAGTACTTC.

This chain connects TRBV9 to TRBJ1-2; tentatively, D is TRBD1 (5 bases). The germline gives CDR1 SGDLS, CDR2 YYNGEE. Trimming shortened V by 3 bases and J by 4 bases, and 13 bases separated the two germline ends. This CDR3 is built from 14 residues. In DNA, the CDR3 is TGTGCCAGCAGCGCCCCGGGGGGGTCCTATGGCTACACCTTC. This codes for CASSAPGGSYGYTF.

The chain is built from TRBV30 and TRBJ2-3, with TRBD2 identical over 10 bases. With V trimmed by 2 bases and J by 3 bases, 11 bases remained unmatched. The V gene's germline CDR1 is GTSNPN and CDR2 SVGIG (reference sequence). The CDR3 sequence is 17 residues long. The CDR3 here is CAWSSAGLAAGTDTQYF. The CDR3 nucleotides are TGTGCCTGGAGTTCAGCAGGACTAGCGGCAGGGACAGATACGCAGTATTTT. The full variable domain, its missing parts supplied by reference TRBV30 and TRBJ2-3, is SQTIHQWPATLVQPVGSPLSLECTVEGTSNPNLYWYRQAAGRGLQLLFYSVGIGQISSEVPQNLSASRPQDRQFILSSKKLLLSDSGFYLCAWSSAGLAAGTDTQYFGPGTRLTVL.

The chain couples TRBV29-1 to TRBJ2-7, with 8 bases matching TRBD2. This CDR3 is built from 13 residues. V was clipped by 5 bases and J by 3 bases; unmatched bases: 6. Germline CDR1 SQVTM, CDR2 ANQGSEA. CDR3 bases: TGCAGCGTTCACTTCGGGGGGGACTACGAGCAGTACTTC. The encoded protein is CSVHFGGDYEQYF.

J is TRBJ2-7 and V is TRBV2; perhaps D is TRBD1 or TRBD2 (6 bases each). This CDR3 has 16 amino acids. Germline CDR1 and CDR2: SNHLY and FYNNEI. The germline V and J ends were trimmed by 2 bases and 7 bases, with 21 bases remaining between them. CDR3 region: CASSESGGGAWGEQYF. The CDR3 nucleotides are TGTGCCAGCAGTGAATCCGGGGGCGGGGCCTGGGGAGAGCAGTACTTC. Full variable domain (remainder filled in from reference TRBV2 and TRBJ2-7): EPEVTQTPSHQVTQMGQEVILRCVPISNHLYFYWYRQILGQKVEFLVSFYNNEISEKSEIFDDQFSVERPDGSNFTLKIRSTKLEDSAMYFCASSESGGGAWGEQYFGPGTRLTVT.

The chain recombines TRBV7-6 with TRBJ2-7, with TRBD2 identical over 8 bases. Germline V lookup: CDR1 SGHVS, CDR2 FNYEAQ. J lost 3 bases, V lost 5 bases, and 6 bases had no gene match. The CDR3 runs to 14 residues. The CDR3 region has the DNA TGTGCCAGCAGCCCGGGACTAGGTGACTACGAGCAGTACTTC. Translated, it gives CASSPGLGDYEQYF.

The V and J genes are TRBV7-9 and TRBJ1-1, with D unresolved. Germline CDR1 and CDR2: SEHNR and FQNEAQ (reference sequence). V shed 0 bases and J shed 0 bases, with 8 bases lying between them. This CDR3 has 15 amino acids. CDR3 coding DNA: TGTGCCAGCAGCTTAGCGCCAACATTGAACACTGAAGCTTTCTTT. Translated, it gives CASSLAPTLNTEAFF.

This chain links TRBV6-1 with TRBJ2-1; unclear D gene. The CDR3 consists of 13 residues. The V end was cut by 3 bases, the J end by 2 bases, with 5 bases between. Per the germline V gene, CDR1 is MNHNS and CDR2 is SASEGT. The CDR3 is CASSEPTYNEQFF. For the CDR3, the DNA is TGTGCCAGCAGTGAGCCAACCTACAATGAGCAGTTCTTC.

This clone showed up just once. The chain links TRBV15 to TRBJ2-5; 8 bases line up with TRBD2. V lost 0 bases and J lost 4; bases outside the gene matches: 10. This CDR3 spans 17 amino acids. Germline V gives CDR1 LNHNV, CDR2 YYDKDF (reference sequence). The CDR3 nucleotides are TGTGCCACCAGCAGAGATAAACGGGAGGGCCCTCGAGAGACCCAGTACTTC. Encoded protein: CATSRDKREGPRETQYF.

This rearrangement joins TRBV27 to TRBJ1-1, with TRBD1 matching over 9 bases. J lost 0 bases, V lost 5 bases, and 13 bases had no gene match. Germline V gene lookup returns CDR1 MNHEY and CDR2 SMNVEV (reference sequence). CDR3 length: 18 residues. CDR3 nucleotide sequence: TGTGCCAGCAGTACCCTCCGGTGGACAGGGGTCATGAACACTGAAGCTTTCTTT. Its protein product is CASSTLRWTGVMNTEAFF.

The J gene is TRBJ2-3, the V gene TRBV10-3, with TRBD2 matching over 8 bases. V lost 9 bases to trimming and J lost 1 base; unmatched junction nucleotides: 9. This CDR3 comprises 15 residues. Germline CDR1 and CDR2: ENHRY and SYGVKD. The CDR3 here is CAIARREERTDTQYF. The CDR3, as DNA: TGTGCCATAGCACGGCGGGAGGAGCGCACAGATACGCAGTATTTT.